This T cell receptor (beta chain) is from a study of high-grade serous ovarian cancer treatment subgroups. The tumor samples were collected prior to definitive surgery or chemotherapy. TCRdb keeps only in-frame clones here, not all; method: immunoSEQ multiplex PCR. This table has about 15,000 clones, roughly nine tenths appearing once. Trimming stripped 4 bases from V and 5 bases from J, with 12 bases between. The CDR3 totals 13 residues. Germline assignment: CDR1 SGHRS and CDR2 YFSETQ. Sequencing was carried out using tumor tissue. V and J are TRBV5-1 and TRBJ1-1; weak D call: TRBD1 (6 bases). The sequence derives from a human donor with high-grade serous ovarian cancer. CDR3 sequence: CASSPGGGTEAFF. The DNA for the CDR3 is TGCGCCAGCAGCCCGGGGGGCGGGACTGAAGCTTTCTTT.